The entry that follows covers one TCR beta chain sequence. Germline lookup yields CDR1 SGHAT and CDR2 FQNNGV. Trimming removed 7 bases from V and 5 bases from J; junction bases left unmatched: 25. CDR3 length: 19 amino acids. Profiling relied on immunoSEQ multiplex PCR, and the TCRdb table lists in-frame clones only, not all of them. This table has 700,000 or so clones, roughly 88% appearing once. These data come from a study of shared T cell receptors in the human thymus. These records were also assigned to another study, of human thymus T cells. This second study notes: The sample donors, healthy Finnish infants, were having corrective surgery for congenital heart defects.

V usage is TRBV11-2 and J usage is TRBJ2-7; the match to TRBD2 covers 8 bases. This TCR came from a girl under three years old with a congenital heart defect. Specimen: thymocytes. In DNA, the CDR3 is TGTGCCAGCACCCCCACCCCCCGGGGGGGTGCCAGAGTGGGCAACGAGCAGTACTTC. Translating gives CASTPTPRGGARVGNEQYF.